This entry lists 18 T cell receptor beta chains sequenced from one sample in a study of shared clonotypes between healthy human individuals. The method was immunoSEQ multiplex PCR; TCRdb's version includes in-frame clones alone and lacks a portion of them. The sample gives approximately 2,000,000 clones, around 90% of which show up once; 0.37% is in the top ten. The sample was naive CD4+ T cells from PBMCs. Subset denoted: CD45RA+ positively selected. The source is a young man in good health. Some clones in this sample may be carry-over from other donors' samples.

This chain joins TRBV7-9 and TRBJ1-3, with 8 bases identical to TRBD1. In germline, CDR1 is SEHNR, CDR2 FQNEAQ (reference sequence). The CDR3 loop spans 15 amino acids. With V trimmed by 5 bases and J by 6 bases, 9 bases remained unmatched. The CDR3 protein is CASSLRTGLENTIYF. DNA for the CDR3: TGTGCCAGCAGCCTTCGGACAGGGTTGGAAAACACCATATATTTT.

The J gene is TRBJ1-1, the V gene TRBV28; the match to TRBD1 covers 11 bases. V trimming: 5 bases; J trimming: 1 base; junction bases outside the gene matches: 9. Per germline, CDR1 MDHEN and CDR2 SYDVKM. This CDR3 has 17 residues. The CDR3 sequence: CASSPPDRGRGNTEAFF. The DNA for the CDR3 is TGTGCCAGCAGTCCCCCGGACAGGGGGCGCGGGAACACTGAAGCTTTCTTT.

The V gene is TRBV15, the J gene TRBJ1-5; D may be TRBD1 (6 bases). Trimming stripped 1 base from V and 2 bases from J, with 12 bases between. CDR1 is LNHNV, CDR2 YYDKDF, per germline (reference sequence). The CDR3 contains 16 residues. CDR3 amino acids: CATSRGQGSGNQPQHF. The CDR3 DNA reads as TGTGCCACCAGCAGAGGCCAGGGGTCGGGCAATCAGCCCCAGCATTTT.

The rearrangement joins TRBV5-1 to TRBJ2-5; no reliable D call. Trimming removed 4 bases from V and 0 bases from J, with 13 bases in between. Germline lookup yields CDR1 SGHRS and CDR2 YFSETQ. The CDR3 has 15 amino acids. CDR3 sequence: CASSPWITDQETQYF. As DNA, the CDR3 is TGCGCCAGCAGCCCATGGATAACAGACCAAGAGACCCAGTACTTC.

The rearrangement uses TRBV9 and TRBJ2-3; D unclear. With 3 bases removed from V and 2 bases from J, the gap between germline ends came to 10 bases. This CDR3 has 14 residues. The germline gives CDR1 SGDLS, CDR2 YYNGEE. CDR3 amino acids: CASSGRSYTDTQYF. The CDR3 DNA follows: TGTGCCAGCAGCGGCAGGAGTTACACAGATACGCAGTATTTT.

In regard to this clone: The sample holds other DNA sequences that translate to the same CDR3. CDR3 in DNA: TGTGCCAGCAGCGTTCTAGCGGGAGGGGAGACCCAGTACTTC. It translates to CASSVLAGGETQYF. This rearrangement joins TRBV2 to TRBJ2-5; 12 nucleotides agree with TRBD2. Per the germline V gene, CDR1 is SNHLY and CDR2 is FYNNEI. J gave up 5 bases and V 6 bases, and 4 bases lay outside the gene matches. This CDR3 comprises 14 residues.

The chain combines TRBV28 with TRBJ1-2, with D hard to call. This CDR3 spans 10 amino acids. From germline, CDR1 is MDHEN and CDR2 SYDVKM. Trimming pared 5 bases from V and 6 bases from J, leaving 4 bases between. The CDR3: CASSRNGYTF. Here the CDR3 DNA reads TGTGCCAGCAGTCGAAATGGCTACACCTTC.

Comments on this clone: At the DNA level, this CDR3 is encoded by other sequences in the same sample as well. This chain's CDR3 is CASSILAKNIQYF. The DNA of the CDR3 is TGTGCCAGCAGTATACTAGCCAAAAACATTCAGTACTTC. J is TRBJ2-4 and V is TRBV28; D call uncertain. CDR1 is MDHEN and CDR2 is SYDVKM in the germline V gene. This CDR3 contains 13 residues. Trimming pared 5 bases from V and 0 bases from J, leaving 5 bases between. The full variable domain, rest sourced from reference TRBV28 and TRBJ2-4, is DVKVTQSSRYLVKRTGEKVFLECVQDMDHENMFWYRQDPGLGLRLIYFSYDVKMKEKGDIPEGYSVSREKKERFSLILESASTNQTSMYLCASSILAKNIQYFGAGTRLSVL.

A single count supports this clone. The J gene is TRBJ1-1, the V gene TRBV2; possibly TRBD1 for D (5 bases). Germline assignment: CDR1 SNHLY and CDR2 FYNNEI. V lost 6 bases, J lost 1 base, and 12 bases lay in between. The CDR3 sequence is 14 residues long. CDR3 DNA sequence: TGTGCCAGCAGGGGGGTCTCGAGGAACACTGAAGCTTTCTTT. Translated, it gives CASRGVSRNTEAFF.

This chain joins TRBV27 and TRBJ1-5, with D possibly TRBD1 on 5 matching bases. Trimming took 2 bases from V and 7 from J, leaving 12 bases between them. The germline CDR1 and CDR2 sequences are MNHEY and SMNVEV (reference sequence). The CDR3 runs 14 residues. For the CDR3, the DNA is TGTGCCAGCAGTTTAATCCAGGGTTGGCAGCCCCAGCATTTT. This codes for CASSLIQGWQPQHF.

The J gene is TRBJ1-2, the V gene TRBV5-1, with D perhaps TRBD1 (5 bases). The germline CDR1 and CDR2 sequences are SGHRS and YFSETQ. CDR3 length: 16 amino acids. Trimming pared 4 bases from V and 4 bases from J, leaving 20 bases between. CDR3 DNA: TGCGCCAGCAGCGGAGGCGGGTCAGCAGGGCTCTATGGCTACACCTTC. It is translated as CASSGGGSAGLYGYTF. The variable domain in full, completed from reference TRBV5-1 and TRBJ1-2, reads KAGVTQTPRYLIKTRGQQVTLSCSPISGHRSVSWYQQTPGQGLQFLFEYFSETQRNKGNFPGRFSGRQFSNSRSEMNVSTLELGDSALYLCASSGGGSAGLYGYTFGSGTRLTVV.

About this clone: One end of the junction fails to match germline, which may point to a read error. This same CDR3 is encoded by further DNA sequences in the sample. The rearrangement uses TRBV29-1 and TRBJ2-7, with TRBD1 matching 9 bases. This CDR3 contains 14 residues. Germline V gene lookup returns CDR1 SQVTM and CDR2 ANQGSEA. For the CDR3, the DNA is TGCAGCGTAGAAGGACAGGGGCGAGCCTACGAGCAGTACTTC. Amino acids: CSVEGQGRAYEQYF.

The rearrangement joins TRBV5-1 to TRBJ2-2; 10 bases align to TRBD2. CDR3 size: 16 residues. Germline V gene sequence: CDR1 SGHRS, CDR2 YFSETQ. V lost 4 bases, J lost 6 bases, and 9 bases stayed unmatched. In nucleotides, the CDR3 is TGCGCCAGCAGCCCAACTCTAGCGGGAGTCGCCGGGGAGCTGTTTTTT. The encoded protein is CASSPTLAGVAGELFF.

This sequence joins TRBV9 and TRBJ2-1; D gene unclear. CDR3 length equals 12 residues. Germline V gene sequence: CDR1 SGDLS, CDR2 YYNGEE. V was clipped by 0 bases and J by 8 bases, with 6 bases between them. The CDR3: CASSVGSYEQFF. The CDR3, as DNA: TGTGCCAGCAGCGTAGGTAGTTATGAGCAGTTCTTC.

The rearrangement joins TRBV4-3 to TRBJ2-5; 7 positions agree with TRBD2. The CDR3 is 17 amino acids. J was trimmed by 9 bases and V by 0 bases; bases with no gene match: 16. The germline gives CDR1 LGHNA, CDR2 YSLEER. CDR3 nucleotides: TGCGCCAGCAGCCAAGATCGGTCCAGCGGGACGGGTCGGGCCCAGTACTTC. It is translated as CASSQDRSSGTGRAQYF.

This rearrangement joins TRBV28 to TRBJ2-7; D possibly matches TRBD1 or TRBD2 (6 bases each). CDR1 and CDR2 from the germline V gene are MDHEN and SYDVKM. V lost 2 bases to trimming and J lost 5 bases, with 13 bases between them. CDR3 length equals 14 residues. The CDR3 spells CASSLGLGGHEQYF. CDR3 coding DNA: TGTGCCAGCAGTTTAGGCCTGGGGGGCCACGAGCAGTACTTC.

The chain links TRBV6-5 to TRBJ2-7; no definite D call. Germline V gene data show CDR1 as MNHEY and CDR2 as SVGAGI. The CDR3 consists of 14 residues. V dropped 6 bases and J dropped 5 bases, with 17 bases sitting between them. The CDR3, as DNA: TGTGCCAGCAGAACTGACGGCTACAGTAACGAGCAGTACTTC. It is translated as CASRTDGYSNEQYF.

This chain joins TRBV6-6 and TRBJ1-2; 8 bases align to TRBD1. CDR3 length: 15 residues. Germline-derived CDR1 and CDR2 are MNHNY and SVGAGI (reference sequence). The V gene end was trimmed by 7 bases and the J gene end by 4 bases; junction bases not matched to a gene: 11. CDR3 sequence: CASIAGTGLFYGYTF. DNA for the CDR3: TGTGCCAGCATCGCCGGGACAGGACTTTTCTATGGCTACACCTTC.